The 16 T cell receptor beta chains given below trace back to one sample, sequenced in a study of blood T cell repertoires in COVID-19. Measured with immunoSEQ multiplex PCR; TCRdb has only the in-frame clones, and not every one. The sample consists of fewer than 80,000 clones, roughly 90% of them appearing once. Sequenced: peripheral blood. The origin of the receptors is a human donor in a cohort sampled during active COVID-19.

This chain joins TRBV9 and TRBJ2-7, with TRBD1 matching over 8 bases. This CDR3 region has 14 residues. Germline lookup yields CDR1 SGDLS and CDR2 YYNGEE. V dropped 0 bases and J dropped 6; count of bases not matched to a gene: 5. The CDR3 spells CASSVEDRAPEQYF. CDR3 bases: TGTGCCAGCAGCGTAGAGGACAGGGCTCCCGAGCAGTACTTC. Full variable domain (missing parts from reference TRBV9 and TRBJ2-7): DSGVTQTPKHLITATGQRVTLRCSPRSGDLSVYWYQQSLDQGLQFLIQYYNGEERAKGNILERFSAQQFPDLHSELNLSSLELGDSALYFCASSVEDRAPEQYFGPGTRLTVT.

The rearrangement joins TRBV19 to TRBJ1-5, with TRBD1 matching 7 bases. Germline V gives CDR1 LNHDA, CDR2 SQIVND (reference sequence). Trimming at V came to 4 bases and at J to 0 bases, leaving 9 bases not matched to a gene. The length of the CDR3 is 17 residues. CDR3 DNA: TGTGCCAGTAGTAGAAAGGGACAGCGGAATAGCAATCAGCCCCAGCATTTT. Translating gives CASSRKGQRNSNQPQHF.

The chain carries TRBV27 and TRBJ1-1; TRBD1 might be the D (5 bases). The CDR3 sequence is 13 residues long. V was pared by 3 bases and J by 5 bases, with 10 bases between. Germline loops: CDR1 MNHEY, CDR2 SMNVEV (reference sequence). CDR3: CASSFQGWTEAFF. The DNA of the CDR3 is TGTGCCAGCAGTTTTCAGGGTTGGACTGAAGCTTTCTTT.

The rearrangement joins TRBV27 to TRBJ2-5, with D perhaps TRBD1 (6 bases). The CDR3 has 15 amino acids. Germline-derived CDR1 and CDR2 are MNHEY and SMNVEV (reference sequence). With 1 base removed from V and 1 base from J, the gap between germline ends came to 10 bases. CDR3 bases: TGTGCCAGCAGTTTATATGGGGGCCCCCAAGAGACCCAGTACTTC. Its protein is CASSLYGGPQETQYF.

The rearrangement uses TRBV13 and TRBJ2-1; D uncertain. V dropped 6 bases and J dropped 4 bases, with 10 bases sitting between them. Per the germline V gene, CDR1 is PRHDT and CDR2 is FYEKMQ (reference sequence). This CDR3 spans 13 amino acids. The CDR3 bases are TGTGCCAGCAGTCGGCTAGATTACAATGAGCAGTTCTTC. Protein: CASSRLDYNEQFF.

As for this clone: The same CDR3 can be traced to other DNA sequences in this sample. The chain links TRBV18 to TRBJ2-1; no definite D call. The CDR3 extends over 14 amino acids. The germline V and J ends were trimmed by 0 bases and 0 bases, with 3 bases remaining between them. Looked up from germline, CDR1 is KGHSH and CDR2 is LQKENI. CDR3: CASSPPSSYNEQFF. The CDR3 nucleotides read TGTGCCAGCTCACCACCCAGCTCCTACAATGAGCAGTTCTTC.

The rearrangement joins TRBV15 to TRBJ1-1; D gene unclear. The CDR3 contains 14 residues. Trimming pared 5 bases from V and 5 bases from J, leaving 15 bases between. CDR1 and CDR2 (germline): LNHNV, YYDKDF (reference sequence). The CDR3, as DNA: TGTGCCACCAGCGTCCATCAGTCGGGGACTGAAGCTTTCTTT. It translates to CATSVHQSGTEAFF.

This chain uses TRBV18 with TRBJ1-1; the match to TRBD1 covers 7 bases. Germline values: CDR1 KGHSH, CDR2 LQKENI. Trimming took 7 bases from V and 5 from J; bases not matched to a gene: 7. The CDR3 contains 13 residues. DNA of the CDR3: TGTGCCAGCTTCAAGGGGGCCGGAACTGAAGCTTTCTTT. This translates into CASFKGAGTEAFF.

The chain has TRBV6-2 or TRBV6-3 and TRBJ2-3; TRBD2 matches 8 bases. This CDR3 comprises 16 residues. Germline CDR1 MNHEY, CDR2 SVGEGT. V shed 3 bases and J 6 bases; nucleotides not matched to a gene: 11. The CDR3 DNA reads TGTGCCAGCAGTTATTCCGGGACTAGTCTAGGTGATACGCAGTATTTT. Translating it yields CASSYSGTSLGDTQYF.

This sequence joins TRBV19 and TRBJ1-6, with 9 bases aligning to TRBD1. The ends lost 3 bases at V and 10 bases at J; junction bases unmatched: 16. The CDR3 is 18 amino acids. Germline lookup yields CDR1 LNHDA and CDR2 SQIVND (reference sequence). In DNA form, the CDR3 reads TGTGCCAGTAGTATCGTTGTCGGCGGGACAGGGCTAGGATCACCCCTCCACTTT. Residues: CASSIVVGGTGLGSPLHF.

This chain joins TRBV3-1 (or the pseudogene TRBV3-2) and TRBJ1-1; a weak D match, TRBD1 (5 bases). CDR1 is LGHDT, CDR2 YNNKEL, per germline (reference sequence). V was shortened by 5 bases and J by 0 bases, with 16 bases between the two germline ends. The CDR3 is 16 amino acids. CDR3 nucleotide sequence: TGTGCCAGCAGCAAGACCTGGGGGGAGATGAACACTGAAGCTTTCTTT. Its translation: CASSKTWGEMNTEAFF.

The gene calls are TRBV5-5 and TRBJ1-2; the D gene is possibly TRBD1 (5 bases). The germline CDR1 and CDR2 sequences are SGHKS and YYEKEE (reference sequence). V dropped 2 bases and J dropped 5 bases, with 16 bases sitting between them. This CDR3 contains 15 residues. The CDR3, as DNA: TGTGCCAGCAGCTTCGGGCACAGGTTACAGTATGGCTACACCTTC. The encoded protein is CASSFGHRLQYGYTF.

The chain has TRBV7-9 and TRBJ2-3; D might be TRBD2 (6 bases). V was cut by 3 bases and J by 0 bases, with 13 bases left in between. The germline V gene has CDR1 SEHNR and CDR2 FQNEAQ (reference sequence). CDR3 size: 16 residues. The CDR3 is CASSFGGATSTDTQYF. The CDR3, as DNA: TGTGCCAGCAGCTTTGGAGGGGCTACGAGCACAGATACGCAGTATTTT.

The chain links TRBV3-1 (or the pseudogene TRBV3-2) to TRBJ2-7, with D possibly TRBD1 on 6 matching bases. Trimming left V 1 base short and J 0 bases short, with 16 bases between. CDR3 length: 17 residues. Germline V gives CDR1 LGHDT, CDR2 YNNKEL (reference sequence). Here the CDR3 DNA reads TGTGCCAGCAGCCAAGGGATTGGGGGCCAGAGCTCCTACGAGCAGTACTTC. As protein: CASSQGIGGQSSYEQYF.

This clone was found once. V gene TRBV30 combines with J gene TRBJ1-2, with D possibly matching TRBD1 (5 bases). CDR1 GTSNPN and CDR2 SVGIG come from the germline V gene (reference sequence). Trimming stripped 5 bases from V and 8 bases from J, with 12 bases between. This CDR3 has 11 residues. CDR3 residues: CAWYQGDGYTF. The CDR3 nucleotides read TGTGCCTGGTACCAGGGTGACGGCTACACCTTC.

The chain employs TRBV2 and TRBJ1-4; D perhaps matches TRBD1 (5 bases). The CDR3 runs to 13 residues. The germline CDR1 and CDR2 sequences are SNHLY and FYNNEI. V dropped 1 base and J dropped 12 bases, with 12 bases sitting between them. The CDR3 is CASSEETGQELFF. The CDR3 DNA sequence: TGTGCCAGCAGTGAAGAAACAGGTCAGGAACTGTTTTTT.